These 15 T cell receptor beta chains were sequenced from one sample in a study of cytomegalovirus exposure and HLA in healthy donors. Using immunoSEQ multiplex PCR, the repertoire was profiled, and TCRdb retains in-frame clones only, with some absent. The sample records over 150,000 clones, around 85% being singletons. Material for sequencing was PBMCs. The receptors here all came from a man younger than 35 in good health and CMV-seropositive.

Written as DNA, the CDR3 is TGTGCCAGCAGTTTCAGGGCCACTGAAGCTTTCTTT. Translated: CASSFRATEAFF. The V and J genes are TRBV6-1 and TRBJ1-1; TRBD1 is a possible D gene (5 bases). The V and J ends lost 5 bases and 4 bases respectively, with 8 bases between them. CDR1 and CDR2 (germline): MNHNS, SASEGT. CDR3 length: 12 residues.

The CDR3 spells CASRHTGGVNEKLFF. The CDR3 coding sequence is TGTGCCAGCAGACATACAGGGGGTGTCAATGAAAAACTGTTTTTT. The chain carries TRBV6-1 and TRBJ1-4, with TRBD1 matching 8 bases. V lost 6 bases to trimming and J lost 5 bases; unmatched junction nucleotides: 8. The CDR3 loop spans 15 amino acids. Germline CDR1 reads MNHNS; CDR2 reads SASEGT.

The chain employs TRBV27 and TRBJ2-3; 9 bases agree with TRBD2. The CDR3 totals 16 residues. With V trimmed by 3 bases and J by 6 bases, 10 bases remained unmatched. CDR1 is MNHEY and CDR2 is SMNVEV in the germline V gene (reference sequence). This chain's CDR3 is CASSLAGGPFLDTQYF. The CDR3 nucleotides read TGTGCCAGCAGTTTGGCGGGAGGGCCGTTCCTGGATACGCAGTATTTT.

This chain joins TRBV7-6 and TRBJ1-2; unclear D gene. Germline V CDR1 and CDR2: SGHVS, FNYEAQ. The V and J ends lost 1 base and 0 bases respectively, with 9 bases between them. The CDR3 is made up of 15 amino acids. The CDR3 DNA reads as TGTGCCAGCAGCTTAGGTCTGGGAGCTAACTATGGCTACACCTTC. It encodes CASSLGLGANYGYTF. The full variable domain, with the rest looked up from reference TRBV7-6 and TRBJ1-2, is GAGVSQSPRYKVTKRGQDVALRCDPISGHVSLYWYRQALGQGPEFLTYFNYEAQQDKSGLPNDRFSAERPEGSISTLTIQRTEQRDSAMYRCASSLGLGANYGYTFGSGTRLTVV.

The J gene is TRBJ2-5, the V gene TRBV15; 8 bases map to TRBD1. From germline, CDR1 is LNHNV and CDR2 YYDKDF (reference sequence). There are 13 residues in the CDR3. Trimming removed 3 bases from V and 5 bases from J; junction bases left unmatched: 2. The CDR3 loop is CATSSTGGETQYF. DNA of the CDR3: TGTGCCACCAGCAGTACAGGGGGGGAGACCCAGTACTTC.

J is TRBJ1-2 and V is TRBV6-5; a possible D gene is TRBD1 (6 bases). The CDR3 is 16 amino acids. Germline values: CDR1 MNHEY, CDR2 SVGAGI. Deletions cut 2 bases from V and 2 bases from J, with 15 bases between. CDR3 sequence reads: CASSYGVGGANYGYTF. Written as DNA, the CDR3 is TGTGCCAGCAGTTACGGGGTTGGGGGGGCAAACTATGGCTACACCTTC.

This chain joins TRBV5-1 and TRBJ2-5; TRBD1 might be the D (6 bases). The CDR3 runs to 16 residues. The V end was cut by 1 base, the J end by 2 bases, with 15 bases between. Germline CDR1 and CDR2: SGHRS and YFSETQ. The CDR3 DNA follows: TGCGCCAGCAGCTTGCAAGGACAGCCAATACAAGAGACCCAGTACTTC. This encodes CASSLQGQPIQETQYF.

In this sample, this clone turned up a few times. This chain connects TRBV7-9 to TRBJ2-1, with 7 bases that match TRBD2. J lost 14 bases, V lost 5 bases, and 12 bases had no gene match. Germline V gives CDR1 SEHNR, CDR2 FQNEAQ (reference sequence). This CDR3 has 13 amino acids. In nucleotides, the CDR3 is TGTGCCAGCAGCCCACCTGGGCGGGAGACGGAGTTCTTC. This translates into CASSPPGRETEFF.

This clone has just a few counts. The J gene is TRBJ2-7, the V gene TRBV6-5, with TRBD2 matching over 9 bases. Germline CDR1 MNHEY, CDR2 SVGAGI. The junction had 0 bases not matched to a gene; V was cut back by 0 bases and J by 0 bases. The CDR3 contains 15 residues. The CDR3 DNA reads as TGTGCCAGCAGTTACTCTAGCGGGAGCTCCTACGAGCAGTACTTC. Amino acids: CASSYSSGSSYEQYF.

This rearrangement joins TRBV30 to TRBJ1-2; 10 bases are shared with TRBD1. J gave up 8 bases and V 5 bases, and 14 bases lay outside the gene matches. Germline assignment: CDR1 GTSNPN and CDR2 SVGIG (reference sequence). The CDR3 is 15 amino acids. CDR3 loop: CAWESSQTGGAGYTF. As DNA, the CDR3 is TGTGCCTGGGAGTCTTCTCAGACAGGGGGCGCAGGCTACACCTTC.

CDR3 DNA sequence: TGTGCCAGCAGTTTGGGGACTAATGAGCAGTTCTTC. This sequence encodes CASSLGTNEQFF. This chain connects TRBV27 to TRBJ2-1; a possible D gene is TRBD2 (6 bases). CDR3 length: 12 amino acids. The V end was cut by 3 bases, the J end by 7 bases, with 7 bases between. Germline loops: CDR1 MNHEY, CDR2 SMNVEV (reference sequence).

This clone was recorded a few times. The chain couples TRBV4-1 to TRBJ2-5, with TRBD1 as a possible D gene (8 bases). Per the germline V gene, CDR1 is MGHRA and CDR2 is YSYEKL. Between the trimmed V and J ends, which lost 6 bases and 3 bases, there was a span of 17 bases. CDR3 length: 15 amino acids. CDR3 coding DNA: TGCGCCAGCAGTAAGGGGGAGGGACAGGAAGAGACCCAGTACTTC. It codes for CASSKGEGQEETQYF.

As to this clone: The sample carries other DNA sequences with the same CDR3. V usage is TRBV18 and J usage is TRBJ2-7; the match to TRBD1 covers 7 bases. There are 14 residues in the CDR3. J was trimmed by 3 bases and V by 3 bases; bases with no gene match: 5. Germline CDR1 is KGHSH and CDR2 is LQKENI. CDR3 sequence reads: CASSPGTVFYEQYF. CDR3 in DNA: TGTGCCAGCTCACCCGGGACAGTTTTCTACGAGCAGTACTTC. Based on the CDR3 plus reference TRBV18 and TRBJ2-7, the full variable domain is NAGVMQNPRHLVRRRGQEARLRCSPMKGHSHVYWYRQLPEEGLKFMVYLQKENIIDESGMPKERFSAEFPKEGPSILRIQQVVRGDSAAYFCASSPGTVFYEQYFGPGTRLTVT.

The chain employs TRBV28 and TRBJ1-2; 11 nucleotides agree with TRBD1. In germline, CDR1 is MDHEN, CDR2 SYDVKM. This CDR3 is 14 amino acids long. J gave up 8 bases and V 6 bases, and 8 bases lay outside the gene matches. This chain's CDR3 is CASRTLGQGAGYTF. CDR3 in DNA: TGTGCCAGCAGAACATTAGGACAGGGGGCAGGCTACACCTTC.

The rearrangement joins TRBV6-5 to TRBJ2-6, with D possibly being TRBD1 (5 bases). CDR1 is MNHEY and CDR2 is SVGAGI in the germline V gene. The CDR3 runs 16 residues. Trimming removed 0 bases at V and 3 bases at J, with 9 bases between. The CDR3 region is CASSYSRASGANVLTF. Here the CDR3 DNA reads TGTGCCAGCAGTTACTCCAGGGCGAGTGGGGCCAACGTCCTGACTTTC.